The 2 T cell receptor beta chains below come from one sample, sequenced in a study of blood T cell repertoires in COVID-19. Sequencing used immunoSEQ multiplex PCR; TCRdb keeps in-frame clones, though not all of them. The profile shows 200,000 to 250,000 clones, around nine tenths of them singletons. The sequenced sample consisted of PBMCs or T cells enriched from blood (not recorded which). The receptors derive from a young woman who had recovered from COVID-19.

The CDR3 sequence is CASSLPPLAGGRDTQYF. The CDR3 region has the DNA TGTGCCAGCAGCTTACCCCCCCTAGCGGGAGGCAGGGATACGCAGTATTTT. The chain recombines TRBV7-9 with TRBJ2-3; 11 positions match TRBD2. The V and J ends lost 2 bases and 6 bases, in that order; junction bases with no gene match: 10. This CDR3 has 17 amino acids. Looked up from germline, CDR1 is SEHNR and CDR2 is FQNEAQ (reference sequence).

V and J are TRBV12-3 or TRBV12-4 and TRBJ2-5; weak D call: TRBD2 (7 bases). This CDR3 region has 13 residues. Trimming left V 4 bases short and J 5 bases short, with 11 bases between. DNA for the CDR3: TGTGCCAGCAGTTCGAGGGGGGGGGAGACCCAGTACTTC. Translation gives CASSSRGGETQYF.